This TCR beta chain was found in a study of blood T cells in healthy people across ages. PBMCs were isolated at a quantity of at least 7 million per sample. A J-beta primer mix and a sample-barcoded 5' primer were used in a second PCR of about 7 to 12 cycles. Each TCR beta cDNA got a 12-nucleotide random molecular identifier. TCRdb called the 5' RACE reads again in MiXCR, with one record for every CDR3 protein. The sample lists roughly 700,000 distinct CDR3 sequences, about half occurring once. The source material was blood. This receptor was identified in an older woman in good health.

The CDR3: CSASTGWNTEAFF. The CDR3 region has the DNA TGCAGTGCGAGTACAGGGTGGAACACTGAAGCTTTCTTT. V and J are TRBV20-1 and TRBJ1-1; tentatively, D is TRBD1 (6 bases). CDR1 and CDR2 from the germline V gene are DFQATT and SNEGSKA (reference sequence). Trimming removed 6 bases from V and 1 base from J, with 12 bases in between. CDR3 length: 13 residues.